This TCR beta chain came from a study of blood T cell repertoires in COVID-19. As for the study in general: Researchers got acute and convalescent COVID-19 samples from the United States, Italy and Spain.

Authors' methods: Using reference gene primer amplification, nucleated cell counts were estimated. This table comes from immunoSEQ multiplex PCR, and its TCRdb copy is limited to in-frame clones, with some not included. V and J calls and clone size are those listed in that table; D and trimming were worked out from the DNA. The sample yields over 110,000 clones, about nine tenths seen once. The V gene's germline CDR1 is SNHLY and CDR2 FYNNEI. Between the trimmed V and J ends, which lost 4 bases and 3 bases, there was a span of 7 bases. The CDR3 has 13 residues. The sequencing sample was made of peripheral blood. V usage is TRBV2 and J usage is TRBJ1-5, with D hard to call. The clonotype originates from a human donor in a cohort sampled during active COVID-19. The CDR3 sequence is CASSGANNQPQHF. CDR3 DNA sequence: TGTGCCAGCAGTGGGGCCAACAATCAGCCCCAGCATTTT.